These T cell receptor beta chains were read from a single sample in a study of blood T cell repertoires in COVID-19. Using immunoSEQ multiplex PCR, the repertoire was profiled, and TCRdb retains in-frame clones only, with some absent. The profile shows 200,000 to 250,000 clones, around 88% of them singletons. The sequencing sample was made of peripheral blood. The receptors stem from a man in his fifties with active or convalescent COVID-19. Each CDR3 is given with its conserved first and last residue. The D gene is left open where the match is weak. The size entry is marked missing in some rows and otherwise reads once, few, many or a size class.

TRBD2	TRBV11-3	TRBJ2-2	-	TGTGCCAGCAGCTTCACTAGCGGGGGTACCGGGGAGCTGTTTTTT	CASSFTSGGTGELFF
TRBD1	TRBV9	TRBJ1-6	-	TGTGCCAGCAGCGCCCGGACAGGGGGCAAGTGTTCACCCCTCCACTTT	CASSARTGGKCSPLHF
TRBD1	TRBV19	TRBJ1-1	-	TGTGCCAGAAGGAGGACAGGGAGCCCTGAAGCTTTCTTT	CARRRTGSPEAFF
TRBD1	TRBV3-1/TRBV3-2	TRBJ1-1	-	TGTGCCAGCAGCCAATCAGGGGGGTCTGAAGCTTTCTTT	CASSQSGGSEAFF
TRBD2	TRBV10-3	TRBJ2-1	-	TGTGCCATCAGTGTATATAGCGGGAGCGAGAATGAGCAGTTCTTC	CAISVYSGSENEQFF
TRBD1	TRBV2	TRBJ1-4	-	TGTGCCAGCAGTGTTGGGACAGGGAGAGGAAAACTGTTTTTT	CASSVGTGRGKLFF
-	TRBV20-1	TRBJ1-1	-	TGCAGTGCTGGGGGGGCTATCTTT	CSAGGAIF
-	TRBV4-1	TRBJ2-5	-	TGCGCCAGCAGCCCCCTAGCCGGCGGGCAAGAGACCCAGTACTTC	CASSPLAGGQETQYF
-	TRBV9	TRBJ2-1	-	TGTGCCAGCAGCGTAGCCCCGCCCCCCGGGGATGAGCAGTTCTTC	CASSVAPPPGDEQFF
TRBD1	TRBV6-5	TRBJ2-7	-	TGTGCCAGCAGTTACGGGGGGACAGGGAACTACGAGCAGTACTTC	CASSYGGTGNYEQYF
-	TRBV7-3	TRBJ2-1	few	TGTGCCAGCAGTTATAAGGTGGCGGGAATGAATGAGCAGTTCTTC	CASSYKVAGMNEQFF
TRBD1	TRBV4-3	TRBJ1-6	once	TGCGCCAGCAGCCACAGACAGGGAAAAAATTCACCCCTCCACTTT	CASSHRQGKNSPLHF
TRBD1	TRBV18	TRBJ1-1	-	TGTGCCAGCTCACCACGCCTGGGACAGGGGGGAACTGAAGCTTTCTTT	CASSPRLGQGGTEAFF
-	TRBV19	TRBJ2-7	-	TGTGCCAGTAGTATGCCCCCCTACTACGAGCAGTACTTC	CASSMPPYYEQYF
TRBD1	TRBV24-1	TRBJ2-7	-	TGTGCCACCAGTGATTTGATCGGAGCGGGACAGGGGTACCACGAGCAGTACTTC	CATSDLIGAGQGYHEQYF
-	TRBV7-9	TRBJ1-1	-	TGTGCCAGCAGCGAGGGACTGAGGATAACTGAAGCTTTCTTT	CASSEGLRITEAFF
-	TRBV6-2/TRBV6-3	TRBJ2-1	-	TGTGCCAGCAGTTGGGCGGCGCGGGCTAAGGGTGAGCAGTTCTTC	CASSWAARAKGEQFF
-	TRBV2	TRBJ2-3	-	TGTGCCAGCAGTGAGGGCAGATCCCACACAGATACGCAGTATTTT	CASSEGRSHTDTQYF
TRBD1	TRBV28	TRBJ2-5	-	TGTGCCAGCAGTGCACCTCGCAGGGGGTTTCAAGAGACCCAGTACTTC	CASSAPRRGFQETQYF
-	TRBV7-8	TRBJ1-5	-	TGTGCCAGCGGGGGCGGGCCCCCAGAAAGGCCCCAGCATTTT	CASGGGPPERPQHF
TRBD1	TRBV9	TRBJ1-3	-	TGTGCCAGCAGCTTATTAGACAGGGCCATTGGAAACACCATATATTTT	CASSLLDRAIGNTIYF
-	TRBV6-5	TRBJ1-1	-	TGTGCCATCCAGGGGTCGGCTGAAGCTTTCTTT	CAIQGSAEAFF
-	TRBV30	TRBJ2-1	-	TGTGCCTGGAGCGGGGGGCAGGGACCAACCAATGAGCAGTTCTTC	CAWSGGQGPTNEQFF
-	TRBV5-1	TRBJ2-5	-	TGCGCCAGCAGCTTTCGAGACAGACAAGAGACCCAGTACTTC	CASSFRDRQETQYF
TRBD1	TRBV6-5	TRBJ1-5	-	TGTGCCAGCAGCCGCGGACAGGGTAATCAGCCCCAGCATTTT	CASSRGQGNQPQHF
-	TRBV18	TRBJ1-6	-	TGTGCCAGCTCGGGAGAGAAAAATTCACCCCTCCACTTT	CASSGEKNSPLHF
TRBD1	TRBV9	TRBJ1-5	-	TGTGCCAGCAGCCAACAGGGGATATGGGATCAGCCCCAGCATTTT	CASSQQGIWDQPQHF
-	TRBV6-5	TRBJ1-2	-	TGTGCCAGCAGTTCGTTACAGCAAAACTATGGCTACACCTTC	CASSSLQQNYGYTF
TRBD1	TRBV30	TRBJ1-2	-	TGTGCCTGGAGCCCGGGACAGGGGGCCTATGGCTACACCTTC	CAWSPGQGAYGYTF
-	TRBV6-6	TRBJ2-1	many	TGTGCCAGCAGTTACACCCTGACTTACAATGAGCAGTTCTTC	CASSYTLTYNEQFF
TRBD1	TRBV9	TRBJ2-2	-	TGTGCCAGCAGGCCCAGGACAGGGGTAACCGGGGAGCTGTTTTTT	CASRPRTGVTGELFF
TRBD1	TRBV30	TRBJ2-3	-	TGTGCCTGGAGTGTTGGGGGACAGGGCACAGATACGCAGTATTTT	CAWSVGGQGTDTQYF
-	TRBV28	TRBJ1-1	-	TGTGCCAGCGCCACCGAGGGGAACACTGAAGCTTTCTTT	CASATEGNTEAFF
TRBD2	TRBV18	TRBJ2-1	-	TGTGCCAGCTCACCACCGGCTAGCGGGAGAGATGAGCAGTTCTTC	CASSPPASGRDEQFF
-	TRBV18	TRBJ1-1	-	TGTGCCAGCTCACCCGCAGGGATGAACACTGAAGCTTTCTTT	CASSPAGMNTEAFF
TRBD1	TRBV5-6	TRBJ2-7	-	TGTGCCAGCAGCTCCGACAGGGTGTCCTACGAGCAGTACTTC	CASSSDRVSYEQYF
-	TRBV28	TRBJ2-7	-	TGTGCCAGCAGTCGCGGGTACGAGCAGTACTTC	CASSRGYEQYF
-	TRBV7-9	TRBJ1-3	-	TGTGCCAGCAGCTTAGCTTCAGCTGGAAACACCATATATTTT	CASSLASAGNTIYF
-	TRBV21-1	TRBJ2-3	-	TGTGCCAGCAGCAAAGTTCTCGTCAGCGGACAGATCACAGATACGCAGTATTTT	CASSKVLVSGQITDTQYF
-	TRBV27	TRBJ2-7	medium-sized	TGTGCCAGCAGTTTATCTGGGGGCGGAGGCTACGAGCAGTACTTC	CASSLSGGGGYEQYF
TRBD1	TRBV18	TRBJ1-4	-	TGTGCCAGCTCACCCGGGACAGGGTTTGAAAAACTGTTTTTT	CASSPGTGFEKLFF
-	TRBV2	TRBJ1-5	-	TGTGCCAGCGGTCCGCAGGGTAGGCAGCCCCAGCATTTT	CASGPQGRQPQHF
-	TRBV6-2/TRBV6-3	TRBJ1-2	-	TGTGCCAGCAGTGGTGGAGGATATGGCTACACCTTC	CASSGGGYGYTF
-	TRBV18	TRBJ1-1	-	TGTGCCAGCTCGCCATATCAGGGTGACACTGAAGCTTTCTTT	CASSPYQGDTEAFF
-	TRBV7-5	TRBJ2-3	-	TGTGCCAGAAGCCTAATTCTTGGGACAGGCCGTAGCACAGATACGCAGTATTTT	CARSLILGTGRSTDTQYF
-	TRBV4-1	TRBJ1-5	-	TGCGCCAGCAGCCAAGACCGGGGGGACGGGAGCAATCAGCCCCAGCATTTT	CASSQDRGDGSNQPQHF
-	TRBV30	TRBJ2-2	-	TGTGCCTGGAATCCGGGAGCAAACACCGGGGAGCTGTTTTTT	CAWNPGANTGELFF
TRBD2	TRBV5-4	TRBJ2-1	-	TGTGCCAGCAGTCCGGCCGGGACTAGCGGCTATATTCCGCAGTTCTTC	CASSPAGTSGYIPQFF
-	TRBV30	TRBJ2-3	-	TGTGCCTCGGAGGGGGCGGGGCCAGATACGCAGTATTTT	CASEGAGPDTQYF
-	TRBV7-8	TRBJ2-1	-	TGTGCCAGCAGCAAATACGGGGGCTACAATGAGCAGTTCTTC	CASSKYGGYNEQFF
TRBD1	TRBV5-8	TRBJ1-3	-	TGTGCCAGCAGCCTGGGACAGGGTTTAAACACCATATATTTT	CASSLGQGLNTIYF
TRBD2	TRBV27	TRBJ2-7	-	TGTGCCAGCAGTTTGGTATCTAGCGGGGGGCTCTCCTACGAGCAGTACTTC	CASSLVSSGGLSYEQYF
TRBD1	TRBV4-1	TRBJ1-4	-	TGCGCCAGCAGCCAAGATTGGGACAGGGGAAGTGAAAAACTGTTTTTT	CASSQDWDRGSEKLFF
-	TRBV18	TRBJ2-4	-	TGTGCCAGCTCAGAGGACAGCCTCGGGGACATTCAGTACTTC	CASSEDSLGDIQYF
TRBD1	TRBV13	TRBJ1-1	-	TGTGCCAGCAGCTACCGGACAGGGGGCGTCACTGAAGCTTTCTTT	CASSYRTGGVTEAFF